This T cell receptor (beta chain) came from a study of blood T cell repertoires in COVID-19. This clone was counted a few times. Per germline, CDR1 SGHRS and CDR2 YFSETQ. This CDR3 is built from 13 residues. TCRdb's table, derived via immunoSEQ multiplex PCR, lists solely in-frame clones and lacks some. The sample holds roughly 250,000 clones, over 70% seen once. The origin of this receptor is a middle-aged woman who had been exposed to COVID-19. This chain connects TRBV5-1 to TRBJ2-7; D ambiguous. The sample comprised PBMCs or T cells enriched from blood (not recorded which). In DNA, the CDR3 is TGTGCCAGCAGCTTGGAACCCTTCGGCGAGCAGTACGTC. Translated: CASSLEPFGEQYV.